The clone carrying this T cell receptor beta chain was seen at least ten times. Its antigen is currently unknown. The data derive from a study of CD8+CD57+ T cells in acquired aplastic anemia. Study as a whole: Isolated CD4+ and CD8+ cells, once sorted, yielded DNA averaging around 3 ug. Healthy donor CD4+ samples were sequenced to a depth that averaged roughly 10 million reads. General study points: Patients had fewer than 35 CD8+ CDR3 sequences in common with controls (the shared set). Patients and controls had CD8+ Simpson's diversity values that were not significantly distinct.

Using genomic DNA as the template, TCR beta VDJ and CDR3 profiling was carried out. TCRdb re-derived calls from the reads in MiXCR, one entry per CDR3 protein. The data contain about 180,000 distinct CDR3 sequences, 40% to 50% of them singletons. The CDR3 spans 14 residues. The V gene's germline CDR1 is SEHNR and CDR2 FQNEAQ (reference sequence). Trimming removed 5 bases from V and 7 bases from J; junction bases left unmatched: 9. The TCR sequence derives from a human donor in good health. The chain joins TRBV7-9 to TRBJ2-7; 9 bases are a match to TRBD2. Sequenced input: sorted CD4+, CD8+, or CD8+CD57+ T cells (not recorded which) from PBMCs. The CDR3 loop reads CASSPSGILMEQYF. DNA of the CDR3: TGTGCCAGCAGCCCTAGCGGGATCCTGATGGAGCAGTACTTC.